This entry features one TCR beta chain sequence. The entry originates in a study of blood T cell repertoires in COVID-19. Whole-study context: Specimens from acute and convalescent COVID-19 originated in the United States, Italy and Spain. Nucleic acid was either cDNA or gDNA, and it came from T cells, B-cell-depleted T cells, or PBMCs.

CDR3 length: 15 residues. Profiling relied on immunoSEQ multiplex PCR, and the TCRdb table lists in-frame clones only, not all of them. Here the sample spans 250,000 to 300,000 clones, roughly 91% being singletons. The clonotype was recovered from a middle-aged woman who had recovered from COVID-19. Sequencing was done on a sample of peripheral blood. The genes are TRBV12-1 and TRBJ1-1; no DNA check was done on the table's D call, TRBD1. TRBV12-1 represents a pseudogene. The CDR3 DNA reads TGTGCCAGCAGCTTTGCGATCCAGGGGGCGGCTGAAGCTTTCTTT. It codes for CASSFAIQGAAEAFF.